This record concerns one TCR beta chain sequence. The data stem from a study of CD8 T cells in Susac syndrome. In the multiple sclerosis control group, patients were treatment-naive and had stable or active relapsing-remitting disease. Random hexamers served to reverse transcribe roughly 0.45 to 1 ug RNA. TCRdb fed the immunoSEQ multiplex PCR reads into MiXCR, producing one record per CDR3 protein. The repertoire consists of 110,000 or so distinct CDR3 sequences, with 90% to 95% occurring once and the leading ten covering about 0.09%. Sequenced: CD4+ T cells from PBMCs. The receptor was isolated from a human donor with multiple sclerosis.

Here the CDR3 DNA reads TGCGCCAGCAGCTTGGGAGGGCATACGCAGTATTTT. Amino acids: CASSLGGHTQYF. The chain employs TRBV5-1 and TRBJ2-3; perhaps TRBD2 as D (5 bases). With 0 bases removed from V and 7 bases from J, the gap between germline ends came to 6 bases. The CDR3 sequence is 12 residues long. Germline CDR1 SGHRS, CDR2 YFSETQ.